The 17 T cell receptor beta chains below come from one sample, sequenced in a study of cytomegalovirus exposure and HLA in healthy donors. In the PCR, 60 Vbeta and 13 Jbeta primers were used. Only in-frame clones appear in the TCRdb table, and some are missing; sequencing was by immunoSEQ multiplex PCR. The sample includes approximately 160,000 clones, 68% seen only once; the top ten take less than 3%. The sequenced sample consisted of PBMCs. The receptors derive from a woman aged 40 to 50 in good health and CMV-seropositive.

In its sample, this clone was seen a few times. This chain connects TRBV29-1 to TRBJ1-1; 9 nucleotides line up with TRBD1. Germline V gene data show CDR1 as SQVTM and CDR2 as ANQGSEA. V shed 4 bases, J shed 4 bases, and the junction held 7 bases outside the gene matches. The CDR3 totals 14 residues. The CDR3 sequence: CSVVGRTGVTEAFF. DNA of the CDR3: TGCAGCGTTGTAGGAAGGACAGGGGTCACTGAAGCTTTCTTT.

The chain is built from TRBV5-1 and TRBJ2-7, with a tentative D call TRBD1 (6 bases). V was pared by 0 bases and J by 6 bases, with 10 bases between. The germline V gene has CDR1 SGHRS and CDR2 YFSETQ. CDR3 length: 13 residues. Here the CDR3 DNA reads TGCGCCAGCAGCTTGGAGGGGGTTCCCGAGCAGTACTTC. It codes for CASSLEGVPEQYF.

This sequence joins TRBV4-3 and TRBJ2-3, with 9 bases lining up with TRBD2. The germline V gene encodes CDR1 LGHNA and CDR2 YSLEER. The CDR3 sequence is 16 residues long. Trimming cost V 3 bases and J 2 bases; bases outside gene matches: 6. The CDR3 DNA sequence: TGCGCCAGCAGCCAGATTAGCGGGGGCCTCACAGATACGCAGTATTTT. It codes for CASSQISGGLTDTQYF.

This chain uses TRBV27 with TRBJ2-1; 9 bases are a match to TRBD2. The CDR3 runs 15 residues. In germline, CDR1 is MNHEY, CDR2 SMNVEV (reference sequence). V trimming: 6 bases; J trimming: 7 bases; junction bases outside the gene matches: 10. In nucleotides, the CDR3 is TGTGCCAGCAGCGCAGCGGGAGGCGGGGGGAATGAGCAGTTCTTC. This gives the protein CASSAAGGGGNEQFF.

Notes on this clone: In the same sample, other DNA sequences code for this CDR3. The chain is built from TRBV11-3 and TRBJ2-3; D is possibly TRBD1 (5 bases). This CDR3 region has 13 residues. V lost 1 base and J 4 bases, leaving 6 bases between the germline ends. Germline V gene lookup returns CDR1 SGHNT and CDR2 YENEEA. CDR3 protein: CASSLGGADTQYF. The CDR3 bases are TGTGCCAGCAGCTTAGGGGGCGCAGATACGCAGTATTTT.

The chain combines TRBV5-8 with TRBJ2-2; perhaps TRBD1 as D (6 bases). Germline CDR1 and CDR2: SGHTS and YDEGEE. The V and J ends lost 0 bases and 4 bases respectively, with 7 bases between them. CDR3 length: 14 amino acids. The CDR3 DNA is TGTGCCAGCAGCTTGGTAGGGGGCACCGGGGAGCTGTTTTTT. It translates to CASSLVGGTGELFF.

This clone was observed a handful of times. In nucleotides, the CDR3 is TGCGCCAGCAGCTATGGACAGGGTCAGGAGACCCAGTACTTC. It specifies CASSYGQGQETQYF. V usage is TRBV5-1 and J usage is TRBJ2-5, with 8 bases matching TRBD1. V was pared by 3 bases and J by 5 bases, with 6 bases of the junction left unmatched. This CDR3 has 14 residues. The germline V gene has CDR1 SGHRS and CDR2 YFSETQ.

The chain joins TRBV18 to TRBJ2-1; no definite D call. CDR1 is KGHSH, CDR2 LQKENI, per germline. The ends were cut back, 5 bases at V and 8 bases at J, with 7 bases in the middle. CDR3 length equals 11 residues. The CDR3 nucleotides read TGTGCCAGCTCAAGTTTAGATGAGCAGTTCTTC. It translates to CASSSLDEQFF.

The chain couples TRBV5-1 to TRBJ1-6; 7 bases agree with TRBD1. The length of the CDR3 is 22 residues. From germline, CDR1 is SGHRS and CDR2 YFSETQ. Trimming removed 4 bases from V and 0 bases from J; junction bases left unmatched: 22. The CDR3: CASSVWASEGQPPFSYNSPLHF. For the CDR3, the DNA is TGCGCCAGCAGCGTTTGGGCCTCCGAGGGACAGCCGCCTTTCTCCTATAATTCACCCCTCCACTTT.

The rearrangement joins TRBV5-1 to TRBJ2-1, with 8 positions matching TRBD1. The ends lost 7 bases at V and 6 bases at J; junction bases unmatched: 6. Per germline, CDR1 SGHRS and CDR2 YFSETQ. The CDR3 extends over 13 amino acids. The CDR3 region is CASVQQGGNEQFF. CDR3 DNA: TGCGCCAGCGTACAACAGGGGGGCAATGAGCAGTTCTTC.

V usage is TRBV7-8 and J usage is TRBJ2-7, with 15 bases lining up with TRBD2. Per germline, CDR1 SGHVS and CDR2 FQNEAQ. V dropped 7 bases and J dropped 2; count of bases not matched to a gene: 6. The CDR3 extends over 16 amino acids. CDR3 residues: CASIKGTSGGTYEQYF. In nucleotides, the CDR3 is TGTGCCAGCATCAAAGGGACTAGCGGGGGGACCTACGAGCAGTACTTC.

The chain has TRBV28 and TRBJ2-7; possible D gene TRBD1, 5 bases. The V end was cut by 3 bases, the J end by 7 bases, with 10 bases between. The CDR3 is 12 amino acids. CDR1 is MDHEN and CDR2 is SYDVKM in the germline V gene. DNA for the CDR3: TGTGCCAGCAGTTTCGCAGGGCGGGAGCAGTACTTC. Its protein product is CASSFAGREQYF.

The CDR3 sequence is CASSYLAGGGDTQYF. In DNA, the CDR3 is TGCGCCAGCAGCTACCTCGCGGGAGGGGGGGATACGCAGTATTTT. The rearrangement uses TRBV5-1 and TRBJ2-3, with 9 bases lining up with TRBD2. Unmatched junction bases numbered 8, after V lost 3 bases and J lost 6 bases. CDR3 length equals 15 residues. CDR1 is SGHRS and CDR2 is YFSETQ in the germline V gene.

The chain uses TRBV4-3 and TRBJ2-7, with D maybe TRBD1 (7 bases). Germline V CDR1 and CDR2: LGHNA, YSLEER. V was clipped by 1 base and J by 0 bases, with 13 bases between them. This CDR3 region has 16 residues. As DNA, the CDR3 is TGCGCCAGCAGCCAAGTCGGAGGGACAGCCTCCTACGAGCAGTACTTC. It encodes CASSQVGGTASYEQYF.

This clone came up a few times. The rearrangement links TRBV19 to TRBJ1-6; weak D call: TRBD1 (6 bases). The CDR3 has 14 amino acids. Germline values: CDR1 LNHDA, CDR2 SQIVND (reference sequence). The V end lost 5 bases, the J end lost 7 bases, and 12 bases lay between the germline ends. The CDR3 DNA sequence: TGTGCCAGTAGTTCCAGGGGATTGAATTCACCCCTCCACTTT. Translation: CASSSRGLNSPLHF.

Written as DNA, the CDR3 is TGTGCCAGCAGCTTACCCCGTGGGGGGGCGGCCGGGGAGCTGTTTTTT. This translates into CASSLPRGGAAGELFF. The chain joins TRBV5-4 to TRBJ2-2; tentative D call: TRBD2 (7 bases). The CDR3 contains 16 residues. Germline V CDR1 and CDR2: SGHNT, YYREEE (reference sequence). V was pared by 2 bases and J by 6 bases, with 17 bases between.

V and J are TRBV6-5 and TRBJ1-2, with TRBD1 identical over 9 bases. Germline CDR1 MNHEY, CDR2 SVGAGI. V dropped 5 bases and J dropped 1; count of bases not matched to a gene: 2. The CDR3 runs 14 residues. The CDR3: CASSRDRDNYGYTF. DNA for the CDR3: TGTGCCAGCAGTAGGGACAGGGATAACTATGGCTACACCTTC.